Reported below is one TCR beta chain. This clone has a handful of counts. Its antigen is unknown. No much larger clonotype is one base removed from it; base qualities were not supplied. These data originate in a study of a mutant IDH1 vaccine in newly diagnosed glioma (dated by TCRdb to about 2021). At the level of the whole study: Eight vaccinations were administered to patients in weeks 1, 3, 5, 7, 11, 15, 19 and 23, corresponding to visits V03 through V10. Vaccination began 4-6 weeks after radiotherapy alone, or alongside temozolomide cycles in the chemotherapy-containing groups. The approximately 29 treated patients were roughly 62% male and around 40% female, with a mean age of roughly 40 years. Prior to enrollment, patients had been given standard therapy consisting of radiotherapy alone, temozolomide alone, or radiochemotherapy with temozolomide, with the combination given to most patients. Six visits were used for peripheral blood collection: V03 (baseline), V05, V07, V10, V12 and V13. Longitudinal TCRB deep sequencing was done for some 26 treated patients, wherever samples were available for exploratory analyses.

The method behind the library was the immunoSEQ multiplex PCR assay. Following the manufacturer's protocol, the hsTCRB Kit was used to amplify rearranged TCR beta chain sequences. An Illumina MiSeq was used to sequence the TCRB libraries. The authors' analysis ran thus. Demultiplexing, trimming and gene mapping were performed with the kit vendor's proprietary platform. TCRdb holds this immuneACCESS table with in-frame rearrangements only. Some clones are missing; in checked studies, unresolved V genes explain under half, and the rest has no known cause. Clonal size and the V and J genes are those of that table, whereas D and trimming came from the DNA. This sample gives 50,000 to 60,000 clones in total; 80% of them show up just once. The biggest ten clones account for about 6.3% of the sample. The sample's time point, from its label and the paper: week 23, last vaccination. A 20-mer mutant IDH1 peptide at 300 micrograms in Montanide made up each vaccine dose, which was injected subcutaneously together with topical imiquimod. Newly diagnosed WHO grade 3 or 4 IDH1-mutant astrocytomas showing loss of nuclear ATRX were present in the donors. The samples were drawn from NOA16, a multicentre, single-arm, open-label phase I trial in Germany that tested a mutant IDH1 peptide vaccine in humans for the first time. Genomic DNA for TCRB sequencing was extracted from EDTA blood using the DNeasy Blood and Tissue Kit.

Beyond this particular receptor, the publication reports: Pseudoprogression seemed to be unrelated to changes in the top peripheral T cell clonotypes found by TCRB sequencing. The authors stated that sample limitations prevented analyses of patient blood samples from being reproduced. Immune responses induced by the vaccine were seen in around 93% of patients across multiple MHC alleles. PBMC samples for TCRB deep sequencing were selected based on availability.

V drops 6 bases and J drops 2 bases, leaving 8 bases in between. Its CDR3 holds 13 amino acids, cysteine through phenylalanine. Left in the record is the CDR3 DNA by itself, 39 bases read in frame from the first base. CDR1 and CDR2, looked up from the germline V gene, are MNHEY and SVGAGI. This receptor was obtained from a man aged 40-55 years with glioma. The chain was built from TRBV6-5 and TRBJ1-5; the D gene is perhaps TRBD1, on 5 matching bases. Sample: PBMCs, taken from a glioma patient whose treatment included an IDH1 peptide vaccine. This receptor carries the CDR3 CASRGPGNQPQHF. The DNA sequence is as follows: TGTGCCAGCAGGGGGCCCGGCAATCAGCCCCAGCATTTT.